This entry lists 27 T cell receptor beta chains sequenced from one sample in a study of control samples from healthy donors and cancer patients. Some clones are missing from TCRdb's copy, which holds only in-frame ones; the method was immunoSEQ multiplex PCR. The data hold 100,000 to 150,000 clones, with roughly 87% observed a single time. The specimen sequenced was blood. The receptor source for this set is a man younger than 35 in good health.

V and J are TRBV5-4 and TRBJ2-1; D is possibly TRBD1 or TRBD2 (5 bases each). Between the trimmed V and J ends, which lost 10 bases and 8 bases, there was a span of 22 bases. The CDR3 extends over 14 amino acids. CDR1 is SGHNT, CDR2 YYREEE, per germline (reference sequence). In DNA form, the CDR3 reads TGTGCCCTAAAGTCTGGGGGTCGTTTGTATGAGCAGTTCTTC. Protein product: CALKSGGRLYEQFF.

This chain joins TRBV5-1 and TRBJ1-2, with D unresolved. Trimming stripped 0 bases from V and 1 base from J, with 13 bases between. Germline V gives CDR1 SGHRS, CDR2 YFSETQ. The CDR3 consists of 16 residues. This CDR3 reads CASSLEPRELNYGYTF. CDR3 nucleotide sequence: TGCGCCAGCAGCTTGGAGCCTAGGGAGCTTAACTATGGCTACACCTTC.

The J gene is TRBJ2-6, the V gene TRBV7-9, with unresolved D. There are 13 residues in the CDR3. The germline gives CDR1 SEHNR, CDR2 FQNEAQ (reference sequence). V was trimmed by 8 bases and J by 2 bases, leaving 7 bases between them. The CDR3 bases are TGTGCCAGCGAGCTGGCTGGGGCCAACGTCCTGACTTTC. Translated, it gives CASELAGANVLTF.

This rearrangement joins TRBV29-1 to TRBJ2-7, with TRBD1 identical over 7 bases. The CDR3 is made up of 16 amino acids. CDR1 is SQVTM and CDR2 is ANQGSEA in the germline V gene. Germline trimming cut 1 base from V and 0 bases from J; bases unmatched to any gene: 9. The DNA for the CDR3 is TGCAGCGTTGAAGGATTGCCAGGGGGAAACTCCTACGAGCAGTACTTC. It encodes CSVEGLPGGNSYEQYF.

Only one count was recorded for this clone. V and J are TRBV4-1 and TRBJ1-4; tentative D call: TRBD1 (5 bases). The CDR3 loop spans 15 amino acids. Trimming took off 0 bases at V and 5 bases at J, with 10 bases between the two ends. Germline lookup yields CDR1 MGHRA and CDR2 YSYEKL. The CDR3 DNA is TGCGCCAGCAGCCAAGACGGGGGGAAGAATGAAAAACTGTTTTTT. Translation: CASSQDGGKNEKLFF.

The CDR3: CARQGWVLYYNEQFF. CDR3 sequence (DNA): TGTGCGAGACAGGGGTGGGTCCTTTACTACAATGAGCAGTTCTTC. The J gene is TRBJ2-1, the V gene TRBV12-2; the table's TRBD1 call for D was not verified on the DNA. TRBV12-2 is marked as a pseudogene. The CDR3 contains 15 residues.

The V and J genes are TRBV6-6 and TRBJ2-3; D tentatively fits TRBD1 or TRBD2 (6 bases each). V was cut by 8 bases and J by 3 bases, with 12 bases left in between. CDR1 is MNHNY, CDR2 SVGAGI, per germline (reference sequence). The CDR3 sequence is 13 residues long. The CDR3 DNA is TGTGCCAGCGGAGGGGGGAGAACAGATACGCAGTATTTT. Translation gives CASGGGRTDTQYF.

The CDR3 DNA reads TGTGCCAGCAGCCAAGTAGGCCGGCGCGGGGTCGGTACCATATATTTT. Its translation: CASSQVGRRGVGTIYF. The V and J genes are TRBV14 and TRBJ1-3; D unresolved. V was clipped by 1 base and J by 10 bases, with 20 bases between them. There are 16 residues in the CDR3. Germline assignment: CDR1 SGHDN and CDR2 FVKESK. Full variable domain (outside the CDR3, taken from reference TRBV14 and TRBJ1-3): EAGVTQFPSHSVIEKGQTVTLRCDPISGHDNLYWYRRVMGKEIKFLLHFVKESKQDESGMPNNRFLAERTGGTYSTLKVQPAELEDSGVYFCASSQVGRRGVGTIYFGEGSWLTVV.

V usage is TRBV25-1 and J usage is TRBJ1-1; 10 bases align to TRBD1. The CDR3 spans 15 residues. CDR1 is MGHDK and CDR2 is SYGVNS in the germline V gene. With 4 bases clipped from V and 1 base from J, the junction kept 3 bases outside the gene matches. This chain's CDR3 is CASSGRQGANTEAFF. In DNA, the CDR3 is TGTGCCAGCAGTGGCAGACAGGGGGCGAACACTGAAGCTTTCTTT.

V and J are TRBV5-4 and TRBJ1-2, with a tentative D call TRBD1 (6 bases). Germline loops: CDR1 SGHNT, CDR2 YYREEE (reference sequence). This CDR3 is 15 amino acids long. V shed 2 bases and J shed 1 base, with 12 bases lying between them. In nucleotides, the CDR3 is TGTGCCAGCAGCTTAGACAGGTCCCTTAACTATGGCTACACCTTC. Translating gives CASSLDRSLNYGYTF.

The gene calls are TRBV5-1 and TRBJ1-2, with a weak D call TRBD1 (5 bases). V lost 2 bases and J lost 8, with 22 bases in between. Germline loops: CDR1 SGHRS, CDR2 YFSETQ. CDR3 length: 16 residues. This chain's CDR3 is CASSLNQAGIMGGYTF. CDR3 nucleotides: TGCGCCAGCAGCTTAAATCAGGCAGGGATAATGGGAGGCTACACCTTC. The complete variable domain, with remaining parts taken from reference TRBV5-1 and TRBJ1-2, reads KAGVTQTPRYLIKTRGQQVTLSCSPISGHRSVSWYQQTPGQGLQFLFEYFSETQRNKGNFPGRFSGRQFSNSRSEMNVSTLELGDSALYLCASSLNQAGIMGGYTFGSGTRLTVV.

The table lists this clone with a count of one. The genes are TRBV7-2 and TRBJ1-1; a possible D gene is TRBD1 (6 bases). Germline CDR1 reads SGHTA; CDR2 reads FQGNSA. Trimming shortened V by 5 bases and J by 4 bases, and 14 bases separated the two germline ends. The CDR3 sequence is 14 residues long. The CDR3 sequence is CASSPKGGTTEAFF. CDR3 bases: TGTGCCAGCAGCCCAAAGGGGGGTACCACTGAAGCTTTCTTT.

The chain has TRBV2 and TRBJ2-1, with D perhaps matching TRBD1 or TRBD2 (7 bases each). This CDR3 region has 14 residues. Germline V gene lookup returns CDR1 SNHLY and CDR2 FYNNEI. V lost 11 bases to trimming and J lost 8 bases, with 22 bases between them. CDR3 in DNA: TGTGCCTCGAAAAGCGGGGAAACAGGGGATGAGCAGTTCTTC. Translation: CASKSGETGDEQFF.

V and J are TRBV7-2 and TRBJ2-7, with unresolved D. Trimming took 2 bases from V and 5 from J, leaving 7 bases between them. Germline CDR1 reads SGHTA; CDR2 reads FQGNSA. There are 12 residues in the CDR3. The CDR3 reads CASSLWWDEQYF. The CDR3 nucleotides read TGTGCCAGCAGCTTATGGTGGGACGAGCAGTACTTC.

The J gene is TRBJ2-5, the V gene TRBV7-2; no firm D call. The germline gives CDR1 SGHTA, CDR2 FQGNSA. The CDR3 runs to 11 residues. Between the trimmed V and J ends, which lost 5 bases and 4 bases, there was a span of 5 bases. The CDR3 region has the DNA TGTGCCAGCAGCCCATTAGAGACCCAGTACTTC. Its translation: CASSPLETQYF.

The rearrangement uses TRBV6-4 and TRBJ1-2, with TRBD1 identical over 7 bases. V shed 2 bases and J 8 bases; nucleotides not matched to a gene: 11. CDR3 size: 15 residues. Per germline, CDR1 MRHNA and CDR2 SNTAGT. The CDR3 reads CASSDPGTVVGGYTF. CDR3 bases: TGTGCCAGCAGTGACCCCGGGACAGTAGTCGGCGGCTACACCTTC.

The rearrangement uses TRBV5-1 and TRBJ1-1; 9 bases agree with TRBD1. J gave up 7 bases and V 4 bases, and 8 bases lay outside the gene matches. Germline V gene sequence: CDR1 SGHRS, CDR2 YFSETQ. The CDR3 covers 14 residues. CDR3 coding DNA: TGCGCCAGCAGCGGAGGGACAGGGCGTCGTGAAGCTTTCTTT. Protein sequence: CASSGGTGRREAFF.

The chain carries TRBV5-4 and TRBJ1-1, with no clear D. The germline V and J ends were trimmed by 0 bases and 1 base, with 7 bases remaining between them. The V gene's germline CDR1 is SGHNT and CDR2 YYREEE (reference sequence). The CDR3 is made up of 14 amino acids. CDR3 DNA: TGTGCCAGCAGCTTGGAGGGAAGGAACACTGAAGCTTTCTTT. This gives the protein CASSLEGRNTEAFF.

This clone was counted only a few times. The chain links TRBV4-1 to TRBJ2-5; the match to TRBD2 covers 9 bases. Germline values: CDR1 MGHRA, CDR2 YSYEKL. The length of the CDR3 is 16 residues. V lost 5 bases and J lost 5; bases outside the gene matches: 12. This chain's CDR3 is CASSDGPSGKQETQYF. The CDR3 DNA follows: TGCGCCAGCAGCGACGGGCCTAGCGGGAAACAGGAGACCCAGTACTTC.

The chain couples TRBV7-3 to TRBJ2-3; D uncertain. Trimming left V 5 bases short and J 5 bases short, with 17 bases between. CDR1 and CDR2 from the germline V gene are SGHTA and FQGTGA. The CDR3 contains 15 residues. The CDR3 loop is CASSPSRSSRDTQYF. CDR3 DNA: TGTGCCAGCAGCCCGAGCAGGTCCAGTCGAGATACGCAGTATTTT.

The table lists this clone with a count of one. The chain combines TRBV5-1 with TRBJ1-2; D possibly corresponds to TRBD1 (5 bases). Germline CDR1 reads SGHRS; CDR2 reads YFSETQ. The V gene lost 7 bases and the J gene lost 0 bases, with 13 bases spanning the gap. CDR3 length: 14 residues. The CDR3 DNA reads as TGCGCCAGCTACAACACAGGTTCTAACTATGGCTACACCTTC. Its translation is CASYNTGSNYGYTF.

With respect to this clone: Other DNA sequences in the same sample also yield this CDR3. The V gene is TRBV7-3, the J gene TRBJ1-2; D ambiguous. The CDR3 covers 13 residues. Germline assignment: CDR1 SGHTA and CDR2 FQGTGA. Trimming took 2 bases from V and 6 from J, leaving 10 bases between them. The CDR3 sequence: CASSLGPADGYTF. In DNA, the CDR3 is TGTGCCAGCAGCTTAGGGCCGGCTGATGGCTACACCTTC.

The chain couples TRBV20-1 to TRBJ2-5; D not resolved. The germline V and J ends were trimmed by 1 base and 4 bases, with 4 bases remaining between them. Germline assignment: CDR1 DFQATT and CDR2 SNEGSKA (reference sequence). This CDR3 comprises 11 residues. This chain's CDR3 is CSARVVETQYF. The CDR3 DNA sequence: TGCAGTGCTAGAGTGGTAGAGACCCAGTACTTC.

The chain joins TRBV19 to TRBJ2-1; 7 nucleotides align to TRBD2. The V segment lost 8 bases and the J segment 7 bases; nucleotides outside the gene matches: 14. Germline CDR1 is LNHDA and CDR2 is SQIVND (reference sequence). This CDR3 is 15 amino acids long. CDR3 bases: TGTGCCAGTTGGGGTTGGCGGGAGTCGGTAAATGAGCAGTTCTTC. Protein product: CASWGWRESVNEQFF.

CDR3 sequence (DNA): TGTGCCAGCAGCGTCTCGACAGGGGTTTTTGGAAACACCATATATTTT. This encodes CASSVSTGVFGNTIYF. The J gene is TRBJ1-3, the V gene TRBV9, with 8 bases identical to TRBD1. V lost 2 bases and J lost 3; bases outside the gene matches: 7. This CDR3 spans 16 amino acids. CDR1 and CDR2 from the germline V gene are SGDLS and YYNGEE.

This clone was seen once. J is TRBJ2-1 and V is TRBV2; D call uncertain. This CDR3 is built from 14 residues. V was pared by 4 bases and J by 0 bases, with 7 bases between. The germline CDR1 and CDR2 sequences are SNHLY and FYNNEI. CDR3 bases: TGTGCCAGCAGTGTCTCGAGCTCCTACAATGAGCAGTTCTTC. Protein: CASSVSSSYNEQFF.

The J gene is TRBJ1-2, the V gene TRBV7-9, with a weak D call TRBD1 (6 bases). The germline V and J ends were trimmed by 3 bases and 2 bases, with 19 bases remaining between them. There are 17 residues in the CDR3. CDR1 and CDR2 (germline): SEHNR, FQNEAQ (reference sequence). The CDR3 coding sequence is TGTGCCAGCAGCTTCCGGAGCCCTTCGGACAGAAACTATGGCTACACCTTC. Protein product: CASSFRSPSDRNYGYTF.